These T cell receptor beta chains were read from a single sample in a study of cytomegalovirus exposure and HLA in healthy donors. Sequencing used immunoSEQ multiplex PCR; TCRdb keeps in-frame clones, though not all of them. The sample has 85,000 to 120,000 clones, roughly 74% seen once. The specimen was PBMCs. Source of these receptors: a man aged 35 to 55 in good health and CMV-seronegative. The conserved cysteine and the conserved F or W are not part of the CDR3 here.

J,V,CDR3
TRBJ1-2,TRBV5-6,ASSLRDGYT
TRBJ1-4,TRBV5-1,ASAPGTTNEKLF
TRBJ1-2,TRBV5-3,ARSLKTWTGPGSNYGYT
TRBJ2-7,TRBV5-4,ASSVGGGSSYEQY
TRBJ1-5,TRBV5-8,ASSWGVSTRGQPQH
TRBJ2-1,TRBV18,ASSPASGGVNEQF
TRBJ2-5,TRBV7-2,ASRPLGGGAQETQY
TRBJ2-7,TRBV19,ASSIRHPYEQY
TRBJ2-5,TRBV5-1,ASSLAGTSGETQY
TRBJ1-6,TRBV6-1,ASSAGTGDNSPLH
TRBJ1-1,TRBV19,ASSIGIPTGLGTEAF
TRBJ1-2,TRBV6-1,ASSEENTGGLGYT
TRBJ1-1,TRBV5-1,ASRPTPTGPTEAF
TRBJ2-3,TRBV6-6,ASSWTDLSTDTQY
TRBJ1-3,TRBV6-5,ASSQSWASGNTIY
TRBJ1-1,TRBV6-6,ASSYNQDRNTEAF
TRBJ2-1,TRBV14,ASSRTSGGPRNEQF
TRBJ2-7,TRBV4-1,ASSQFSRYTYEQY
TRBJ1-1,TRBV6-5,ASSSSSGGDTEAF
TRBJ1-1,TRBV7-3,ASSPLIVGAGTEAF
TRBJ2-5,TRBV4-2,ASSRGGVAGETQY
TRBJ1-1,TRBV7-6,ASSLAGQGARAF
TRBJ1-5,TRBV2,ASSETENQPQH
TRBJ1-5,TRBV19,ASSIDGDQPQH
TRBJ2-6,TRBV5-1,ASSLGGAGANVLT
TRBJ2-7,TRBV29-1,SVLRGSYEQY
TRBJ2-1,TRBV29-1,SSRGETRNEQF